This TCR beta chain derives from a study of cytomegalovirus exposure and HLA in healthy donors. The study's findings and limits: Many donors carried some public TCRs, although rarity characterized most TCR sequences. According to a later analysis, TCR clusters from the first cohort tended to co-occur in the 120 or so validation repertoires. Specificity for CMV antigens was confirmed in vitro for three of the CMV-associated chains.

This clone was seen a single time. Antigen specificity is unknown. Method: immunoSEQ multiplex PCR; TCRdb's copy keeps in-frame clones and lacks some. The sample includes some 150,000 clones, about 89% of them seen just once. A 120-subject validation cohort, separate from the approximately 670-subject first cohort, supplied the donors. CDR1 is ENHRY, CDR2 SYGVKD, per germline. V lost 5 bases and J 6 bases, leaving 11 bases between the germline ends. The CDR3 is 14 amino acids. Sequences were obtained from PBMCs. This TCR came from a man aged 18 to 30 in good health and CMV-seronegative. The V gene is TRBV10-3, the J gene TRBJ1-6, with a tentative D call TRBD1 (6 bases). CDR3 nucleotide sequence: TGTGCCATCAGTCCGGACAGATTTAATTCACCCCTCCACTTT. Encoded protein: CAISPDRFNSPLHF.